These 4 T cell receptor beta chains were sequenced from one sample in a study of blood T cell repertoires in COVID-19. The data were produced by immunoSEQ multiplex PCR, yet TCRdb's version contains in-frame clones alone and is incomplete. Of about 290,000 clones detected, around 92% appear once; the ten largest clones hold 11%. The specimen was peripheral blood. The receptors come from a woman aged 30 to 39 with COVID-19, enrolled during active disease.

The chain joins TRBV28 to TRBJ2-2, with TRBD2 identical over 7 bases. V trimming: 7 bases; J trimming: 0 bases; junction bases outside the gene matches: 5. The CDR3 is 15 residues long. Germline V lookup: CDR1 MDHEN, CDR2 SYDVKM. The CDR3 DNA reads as TGTGCCAGCACCTGGGGAGGGACGAACACCGGGGAGCTGTTTTTT. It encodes CASTWGGTNTGELFF. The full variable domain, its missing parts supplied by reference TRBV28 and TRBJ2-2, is DVKVTQSSRYLVKRTGEKVFLECVQDMDHENMFWYRQDPGLGLRLIYFSYDVKMKEKGDIPEGYSVSREKKERFSLILESASTNQTSMYLCASTWGGTNTGELFFGEGSRLTVL.

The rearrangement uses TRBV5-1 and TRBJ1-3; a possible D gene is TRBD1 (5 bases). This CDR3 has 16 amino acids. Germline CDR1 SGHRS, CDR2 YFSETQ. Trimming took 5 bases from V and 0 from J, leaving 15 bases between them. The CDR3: CASREFTGYSGNTIYF. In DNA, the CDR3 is TGCGCCAGCAGGGAGTTCACAGGTTACTCTGGAAACACCATATATTTT.

The CDR3 loop is CASSRRATGERTQYF. In DNA form, the CDR3 reads TGTGCCAGCAGTCGAAGAGCAACAGGGGAGAGGACCCAGTACTTC. V is TRBV6-5 and J is TRBJ2-5, with 7 nucleotides matching TRBD1. J was trimmed by 7 bases and V by 5 bases; bases with no gene match: 13. The CDR3 is made up of 15 amino acids. Germline CDR1 reads MNHEY; CDR2 reads SVGAGI.

The CDR3 loop reads CASSDPMGGLAGAYEQYF. The DNA for the CDR3 is TGCGCCAGCAGTGACCCCATGGGTGGGCTAGCGGGGGCCTACGAGCAGTACTTC. The chain combines TRBV10-2 with TRBJ2-7, with 10 nucleotides matching TRBD2. The junction had 13 bases not matched to a gene; V was cut back by 3 bases and J by 2 bases. Per the germline V gene, CDR1 is WSHSY and CDR2 is SAAADI. This CDR3 is built from 18 residues.